These 6 T cell receptor beta chains share one sample of origin, sequenced in a study of T cell repertoires in cytomegalovirus infection. MiXCR, applied by TCRdb to the reads, yields one record per CDR3 protein. The table has some 390,000 distinct CDR3 sequences, 15% to 20% seen once. Sequenced sample: PBMCs. These receptors came from a human donor in good health (CMV status not recorded). Some clones in this sample may be carry-over from other donors' samples.

This clonotype was counted many times. The chain uses TRBV7-9 and TRBJ2-5; TRBD2 matches at 8 bases. Germline V lookup: CDR1 SEHNR, CDR2 FQNEAQ (reference sequence). Germline trimming cut 5 bases from V and 10 bases from J; bases unmatched to any gene: 6. The CDR3 is 12 amino acids. The CDR3 DNA reads as TGTGCCAGCAGCCCGCCGCGGGGGGACCAGTACTTC. As protein: CASSPPRGDQYF.

This chain uses TRBV5-3 with TRBJ2-7, with TRBD1 matching over 8 bases. TRBV5-3 is treated as an ORF (open reading frame) with a function not yet certain. This CDR3 comprises 15 residues. Losses at the gene ends were 8 bases for V and 2 bases for J; bases not matched to a gene: 12. The CDR3 DNA reads as TGTGCCAGCAGCGCCTGGACAGGGAGGACCTACGAGCAGTACTTC. The encoded protein is CASSAWTGRTYEQYF.

This clonotype was found a few times. The chain recombines TRBV5-4 with TRBJ1-3; D is undetermined. Deletions cut 0 bases from V and 2 bases from J, with 9 bases between. Germline CDR1 reads SGHNT; CDR2 reads YYREEE (reference sequence). The CDR3 loop spans 15 amino acids. The CDR3 DNA is TGTGCCAGCAGCTTGGCCGCGGCAGCTGGAAACACCATATATTTT. As protein: CASSLAAAAGNTIYF.

This clonotype was seen a few times. The chain has TRBV12-3 or TRBV12-4 and TRBJ2-3, with D unresolved. V lost 4 bases and J 5 bases, leaving 7 bases between the germline ends. This CDR3 comprises 12 residues. CDR3 bases: TGTGCCAGCAGTTCGCCCTTAGATACGCAGTATTTT. The encoded protein is CASSSPLDTQYF.

The V gene is TRBV7-6, the J gene TRBJ1-1; D unresolved. Looked up from germline, CDR1 is SGHVS and CDR2 is FNYEAQ. V was clipped by 4 bases and J by 3 bases, with 6 bases between them. The CDR3 length is 12 residues. In DNA, the CDR3 is TGTGCCAGCAGCTCCACAGACACTGAAGCTTTCTTT. Encoded protein: CASSSTDTEAFF.

This clonotype was observed many times. This chain joins TRBV7-6 and TRBJ2-1; D remains unclear. Deletions cut 6 bases from V and 10 bases from J, with 13 bases between. The germline V gene has CDR1 SGHVS and CDR2 FNYEAQ. CDR3 length equals 12 residues. The CDR3: CASSSTWREQFF. The CDR3 DNA reads TGTGCCAGCAGTTCTACTTGGCGAGAGCAGTTCTTC.